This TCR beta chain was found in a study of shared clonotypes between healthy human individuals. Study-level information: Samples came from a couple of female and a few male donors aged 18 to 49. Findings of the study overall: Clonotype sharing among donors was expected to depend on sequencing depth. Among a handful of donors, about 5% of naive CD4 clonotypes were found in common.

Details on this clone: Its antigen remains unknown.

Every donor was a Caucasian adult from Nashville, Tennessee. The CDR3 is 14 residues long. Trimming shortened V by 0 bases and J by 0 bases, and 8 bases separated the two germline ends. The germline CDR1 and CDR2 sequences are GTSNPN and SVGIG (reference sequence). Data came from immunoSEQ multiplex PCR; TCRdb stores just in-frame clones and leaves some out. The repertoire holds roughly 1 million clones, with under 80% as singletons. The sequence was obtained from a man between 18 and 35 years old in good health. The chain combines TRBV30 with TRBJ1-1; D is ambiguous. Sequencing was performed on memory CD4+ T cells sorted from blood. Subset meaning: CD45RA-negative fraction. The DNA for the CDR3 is TGTGCCTGGAGTGTCGGCCTCCTGAACACTGAAGCTTTCTTT. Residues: CAWSVGLLNTEAFF.